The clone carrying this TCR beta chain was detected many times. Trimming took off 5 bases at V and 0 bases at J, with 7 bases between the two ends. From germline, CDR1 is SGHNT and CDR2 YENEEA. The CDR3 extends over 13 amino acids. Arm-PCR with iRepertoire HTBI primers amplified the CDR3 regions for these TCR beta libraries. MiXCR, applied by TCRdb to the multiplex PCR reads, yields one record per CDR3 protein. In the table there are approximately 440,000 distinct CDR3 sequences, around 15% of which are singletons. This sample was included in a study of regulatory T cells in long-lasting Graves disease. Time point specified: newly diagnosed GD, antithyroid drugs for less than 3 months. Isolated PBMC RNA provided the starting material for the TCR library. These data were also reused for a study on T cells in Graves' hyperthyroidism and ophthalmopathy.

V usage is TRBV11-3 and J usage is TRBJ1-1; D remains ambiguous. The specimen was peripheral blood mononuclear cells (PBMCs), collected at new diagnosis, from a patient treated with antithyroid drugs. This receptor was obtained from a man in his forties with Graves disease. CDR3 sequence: CASSQELNTEAFF. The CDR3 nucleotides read TGTGCCAGCAGCCAGGAATTGAACACTGAAGCTTTCTTT.